This is a list of T cell receptor beta chains from one sample in a study of blood T cell repertoires in COVID-19. The protocol was immunoSEQ multiplex PCR, while the TCRdb copy is restricted to in-frame clones and leaves out a portion. The sample includes about 330,000 clones, about 90% seen only once; the top ten take around 6%. Sequencing input: peripheral blood. Receptors originate from a man between 18 and 35 years old who had recovered from COVID-19. Both conserved end residues are part of each CDR3. The D gene is left open where the match is weak. Part of the rows lack a size; the others show once, few, many or a class for expanded clones.

clone size: -; CDR3 length: 13; V gene: TRBV27; J gene: TRBJ2-7; D gene: -; CDR3 DNA: TGTGCCAGCAGTCAAGGGGTGGGCTACGAGCAGTACTTC; CDR3 protein: CASSQGVGYEQYF
clone size: -; CDR3 length: 14; V gene: TRBV5-1; J gene: TRBJ2-1; D gene: TRBD2; CDR3 DNA: TGCGCCAGCAGTATTACGGGGGGGCCCTCTGAGCAGTTCTTC; CDR3 protein: CASSITGGPSEQFF
clone size: -; CDR3 length: 12; V gene: TRBV5-4; J gene: TRBJ2-7; D gene: -; CDR3 DNA: TGTGCCAGCAGCATACAAGAATACGAGCAGTACTTC; CDR3 protein: CASSIQEYEQYF
clone size: -; CDR3 length: 16; V gene: TRBV9; J gene: TRBJ1-3; D gene: TRBD1; CDR3 DNA: TGTGCCAGCAGCCCATCCCCGACAGGGGCTGGAAACACCATATATTTT; CDR3 protein: CASSPSPTGAGNTIYF
clone size: -; CDR3 length: 13; V gene: TRBV6-1; J gene: TRBJ1-6; D gene: -; CDR3 DNA: TGTGCCAGCAGTGAGGACAATTACTCACCCCTCCACTTT; CDR3 protein: CASSEDNYSPLHF
clone size: -; CDR3 length: 12; V gene: TRBV19; J gene: TRBJ1-1; D gene: -; CDR3 DNA: TGTGCCAGTAGTATAGCAGGGGCTGAAGCTTTCTTT; CDR3 protein: CASSIAGAEAFF
clone size: -; CDR3 length: 15; V gene: TRBV5-1; J gene: TRBJ2-7; D gene: -; CDR3 DNA: TGCGCCAGCAGCTTGGCCCTGGTGGGCGACTACGAGCAGTACTTC; CDR3 protein: CASSLALVGDYEQYF
clone size: -; CDR3 length: 14; V gene: TRBV27; J gene: TRBJ2-5; D gene: TRBD1; CDR3 DNA: TGTGCCAGCAGTTTATATGGGACAGCAGAGACCCAGTACTTC; CDR3 protein: CASSLYGTAETQYF
clone size: few; CDR3 length: 16; V gene: TRBV7-9; J gene: TRBJ2-2; D gene: -; CDR3 DNA: TGTGCCAGCAGCTTAGTGGGGGCGCGGGTCACCGGGGAGCTGTTTTTT; CDR3 protein: CASSLVGARVTGELFF
clone size: -; CDR3 length: 17; V gene: TRBV7-9; J gene: TRBJ1-5; D gene: -; CDR3 DNA: TGTGCCAGCAGCTTAGTGGAGGGCTTCGATAGCAATCAGCCCCAGCATTTT; CDR3 protein: CASSLVEGFDSNQPQHF
clone size: -; CDR3 length: 15; V gene: TRBV6-5; J gene: TRBJ2-2; D gene: TRBD1; CDR3 DNA: TGTGCCAGCACTTCCGGGACAGGGGTCACCGGGGAGCTGTTTTTT; CDR3 protein: CASTSGTGVTGELFF
clone size: -; CDR3 length: 16; V gene: TRBV3-1/TRBV3-2; J gene: TRBJ2-3; D gene: TRBD2; CDR3 DNA: TGTGCCAGCAGCCAAAGACTAGCGGGGACCCCGGATACGCAGTATTTT; CDR3 protein: CASSQRLAGTPDTQYF
clone size: -; CDR3 length: 13; V gene: TRBV11-2; J gene: TRBJ2-7; D gene: -; CDR3 DNA: TGTGCCAGCAGCCAGCTCTTCGGCGGCGAGCAGTACTTC; CDR3 protein: CASSQLFGGEQYF
clone size: -; CDR3 length: 15; V gene: TRBV11-1; J gene: TRBJ2-2; D gene: -; CDR3 DNA: TGTGCCAGCAGCTTAGACAGGGGAGGCACCGGGGAGCTGTTTTTT; CDR3 protein: CASSLDRGGTGELFF
clone size: -; CDR3 length: 14; V gene: TRBV6-5; J gene: TRBJ2-7; D gene: TRBD1; CDR3 DNA: TGTGCCAGCAGTTACGACAGGGGAACCTACGAGCAGTACTTC; CDR3 protein: CASSYDRGTYEQYF
clone size: -; CDR3 length: 18; V gene: TRBV7-6; J gene: TRBJ2-2; D gene: TRBD2; CDR3 DNA: TGTGCCAGCAGCTTAGAAGGACTAGCGGGGGGGCGAACCGGGGAGCTGTTTTTT; CDR3 protein: CASSLEGLAGGRTGELFF
clone size: -; CDR3 length: 15; V gene: TRBV24-1; J gene: TRBJ2-1; D gene: TRBD2; CDR3 DNA: TGTGCCACCAGTGTGGGCGGGAGCTCCTACAATGAGCAGTTCTTC; CDR3 protein: CATSVGGSSYNEQFF